The rows below give T cell receptor beta chains drawn from one sample of a study of shared clonotypes between healthy human individuals. Clones were read by immunoSEQ multiplex PCR, and TCRdb kept only the in-frame ones, dropping some. In the table there are about 680,000 clones, about 91% of which are singletons. The sequencing sample was made of naive CD8+ T cells sorted from blood. Receptors were obtained from a man aged 25-45 years in good health. CDR3s include the opening cysteine and the closing phenylalanine or tryptophan.

14	TRBV7-9	TRBJ2-1	CASSLADGIDEQFF
16	TRBV5-8	TRBJ2-7	CASTNAGQGDFYEQYF
16	TRBV7-3	TRBJ1-1	CASSLHGTALNTEAFF
16	TRBV7-2	TRBJ2-7	CASSLEFLAGPYEQYF
15	TRBV27	TRBJ2-2	CASSFRTEDTGELFF
12	TRBV6-5	TRBJ2-3	CASGRQGDTQYF
15	TRBV13	TRBJ2-7	CASSFGASGEYEQYF
16	TRBV28	TRBJ2-7	CASSAPGTAFSYEQYF
11	TRBV29-1	TRBJ2-1	CSARADNEQFF
12	TRBV5-6	TRBJ1-2	CASSPGQYGYTF
17	TRBV14	TRBJ2-7	CASSQENRLLQGDEQYF